Sequencing of this T cell receptor beta chain was carried out in a study of blood T cells in healthy people across ages (dated by TCRdb to between 2014 and 2016). About the investigation overall: In model experiments, roughly one uniquely barcoded TCR beta cDNA molecule per two T cells was captured by template switching. Using deep sequencing normalized with unique cDNA molecular identifiers, the study measured how TCR beta repertoire diversity changes with age. Donors were grouped into four age groups: young (average about 15 years), middle-aged (39), aged (around 60) and long-lived (less than 85). To avoid experimental bias, donors of different ages were spread randomly across the sequencing lanes. For two donors (one aged 18 to 30 and one aged 80 or older), the study analyzed two additional independent replicas of 1 million unique cDNA reads from the same blood draw.

The germline V gene specifies ENHRY as CDR1 and SYGVKD as CDR2. The CDR3 sequence holds 13 residues, the cysteine and phenylalanine included. Only CDR3 DNA remains: 39 bases, in frame from the first base. V lost 7 bases and J lost 3 bases; the stretch between them is 11 bases long. The approximately 41 donors, aged about 6 to 100 years, were systemically healthy Caucasian individuals from Russia. Each donor gave ten milliliters of peripheral blood, collected into EDTA-treated Vacutainer tubes. Ficoll-Paque density-gradient centrifugation was used to isolate PBMCs, with at least 6 million obtained per sample. Total RNA was extracted from PBMCs with Trizol reagent, with at least 5.5 micrograms obtained per sample. For every donor, an aliquot of PBMCs went through flow cytometry to measure the percentages of naive CD45RAhigh/CD27high T cells. About this clonotype: Its cognate antigen has yet to be identified. Within one base of it there is no much larger clone, and no base qualities were kept.

The protocol used for the library was 5' RACE. The sample was run on an Illumina HiSeq 2500. A second PCR of roughly 7 to 11 cycles was performed with a sample-barcoded 5' primer and a J-beta primer mix. A unique molecular identifier was introduced onto each TCR beta cDNA molecule by a template-switch 5' adaptor carrying 12 random nucleotides. Each sample yielded at least 3 million CDR3-containing paired-end reads. All of the RNA was converted into first-strand cDNA using the Mint cDNA synthesis kit, with a TRBC-specific oligonucleotide serving as the primer. Following uracil-DNA glycosylase treatment, all cDNA underwent a first 18-cycle PCR with the universal primers M1SS and BC2_uni_R. As for the original processing: For normalization, 1 million high-quality reads, each with a distinct molecular identifier, were randomly selected from each sample. Instead of being binned into consensus sequences, reads with shared molecular identifiers were discarded. CDR3 identification, clonotype clustering and error correction used MiTCR with a Q25 quality threshold and the strictest error-elimination algorithm. A nonparametric unseen species model with Euler transformation was used to estimate lower-bound total TCR beta diversity. TCRdb itself trimmed the public reads at Q25 with fastp, ran MiXCR and retained productive beta chains. Rows with a matching CDR3 protein are joined into one entry that keeps the most common DNA and genes. These V and J calls derive from TCRdb rather than the authors' analysis. The sample yields 980,000 or so distinct CDR3 sequences; around 48% were counted once. The biggest ten clones account for under 15% of the sample.

What the study reported, not specific to this receptor: Because the CMV infection status of the donors was unknown, age-related changes in expanded clonotypes may potentially have been confounded. Compared with the aged group, the long-lived group had more naive CD4+ T cells, fewer expanded clones and increased TCR diversity, suggesting age selection. A strong correlation was found between observed TCR beta diversity and the percentage of naive T cells measured by flow cytometry. Conclusive comparison of naive and antigen-experienced compartments was prevented by the profiling of bulk unsorted PBMCs. As age increased, observed TCR beta diversity per million T cells dropped in a roughly linear way, and a significant reduction was already evident by age 40. Total diversity estimates from one million sequenced T cells were considered lower bounds and underestimates.

The rearranged segments are TRBV10-3 and TRBJ2-3; no D segment can be confidently identified. The receptor was derived from a man under 40 in good health. Specimen: blood. The CDR3 protein: CAINQKLTDTQYF. Here is the DNA: TGTGCCATCAACCAAAAATTGACAGATACGCAGTATTTT.